This T cell receptor (beta chain) was identified during a study of shared clonotypes between healthy human individuals. Deletions cut 5 bases from V and 6 bases from J, with 16 bases between. CDR1 is WSHSY, CDR2 SAAADI, per germline. CDR3 length: 14 residues. This clone was counted between two and nine times. Its antigen is undetermined. General study findings and limits: Naive CD4 clonotypes were shared across a handful of donors at 4.5% to 6.5%.

The repertoire was sequenced with immunoSEQ multiplex PCR; TCRdb's copy has only in-frame clones and lacks some. The sample has fewer than 2.5 million clones, 90% to 95% seen once. Sequencing used naive CD4+ T cells from PBMCs. Noted subset: CD45RA+ positively selected. This rearrangement joins TRBV10-2 to TRBJ1-1, with D possibly TRBD1 on 5 matching bases. This clonotype was obtained from a man between 18 and 35 years old in good health. Some clones in this sample may be carry-over from other donors' samples. In DNA form, the CDR3 reads TGCGCCAGCAGTTGGGAGGGGTTAGTGCCTGAAGCTTTCTTT. It yields the protein CASSWEGLVPEAFF.